The 28 T cell receptor beta chains given below trace back to one sample, sequenced in a study of cytomegalovirus exposure and HLA in healthy donors (dated by TCRdb to about 2017). The library was generated by the immunoSEQ multiplex PCR assay. For the multiplex PCR, a mixture combining 60 forward primers for TCR Vbeta segments and 13 reverse primers for TCR Jbeta segments was used. In its TCRdb copy, this immuneACCESS table keeps in-frame sequences only and misses some clones. Where compared with another copy, unresolved V genes explain less than half of these, and the others have no known cause. Within this sample are 100,000 to 150,000 clones, with roughly 80% of them counted one time only. The ten most abundant clones make up over 2.5% of the sample. The sequenced sample was PBMCs. The source is a woman in her forties or fifties in good health and CMV-seronegative.

Notes on this clone: Other DNA sequences of this sample code for an identical CDR3. J is TRBJ1-5 and V is TRBV27; D gene uncertain. Germline CDR1 reads MNHEY; CDR2 reads SMNVEV (reference sequence). CDR3 length: 13 residues. V gave up 5 bases and J gave up 4 bases, with 9 bases separating them. The CDR3 DNA reads TGTGCCAGCAGTCCGTTTTCTAATCAGCCCCAGCATTTT. Protein product: CASSPFSNQPQHF.

The chain has TRBV28 and TRBJ1-5; 8 bases fit TRBD1. The CDR3 is 14 amino acids. The germline gives CDR1 MDHEN, CDR2 SYDVKM. The J segment lost 7 bases and the V segment lost 6 bases, leaving 8 bases of the junction unmatched. CDR3 nucleotide sequence: TGTGCCAGCAGCCGTTCACAGGGGGGACAGCCCCAGCATTTT. It codes for CASSRSQGGQPQHF.

This chain uses TRBV6-4 with TRBJ2-1, with D possibly matching TRBD2 (8 bases). CDR3 size: 16 residues. Germline lookup yields CDR1 MRHNA and CDR2 SNTAGT. Trimming took 4 bases from V and 3 from J, leaving 16 bases between them. CDR3 protein: CASSVGRGQNYNEQFF. For the CDR3, the DNA is TGTGCCAGCAGTGTCGGGAGGGGGCAAAACTACAATGAGCAGTTCTTC.

The chain carries TRBV28 and TRBJ1-5; 8 bases map to TRBD1. V lost 7 bases and J lost 4; bases outside the gene matches: 12. The CDR3 totals 16 residues. CDR1 is MDHEN and CDR2 is SYDVKM in the germline V gene. The CDR3 DNA is TGTGCCAGCAACATATACGCGGGACAGGATAATCAGCCCCAGCATTTT. It codes for CASNIYAGQDNQPQHF.

In DNA, the CDR3 is TGTGCCAGCAGCGGGCTAAAGGAGGGACGGGGTCAGCCCCAGCATTTT. Amino acids: CASSGLKEGRGQPQHF. The chain employs TRBV6-6 and TRBJ1-5; tentative D call: TRBD1 (5 bases). Trimming pared 6 bases from V and 6 bases from J, leaving 21 bases between. This CDR3 is built from 16 residues. CDR1 and CDR2 (germline): MNHNY, SVGAGI (reference sequence).

This clone showed up just a few times. V and J are TRBV7-6 and TRBJ1-1; 7 positions agree with TRBD1. Germline V gene lookup returns CDR1 SGHVS and CDR2 FNYEAQ. The CDR3 has 16 residues. The V gene end was trimmed by 3 bases and the J gene end by 1 base; junction bases not matched to a gene: 8. The CDR3 here is CASSLAAGGGNTEAFF. CDR3 DNA sequence: TGTGCCAGCAGCTTGGCCGCAGGGGGAGGGAACACTGAAGCTTTCTTT.

The chain recombines TRBV28 with TRBJ2-7; 8 nucleotides match TRBD1. Germline CDR1 is MDHEN and CDR2 is SYDVKM. The CDR3 is made up of 14 amino acids. Trimming took 6 bases from V and 6 from J; bases not matched to a gene: 10. The CDR3 DNA reads TGTGCCAGCAGAAGGTCCGGGACAGGCCCCGAGCAGTACTTC. Residues: CASRRSGTGPEQYF.

V is TRBV7-9 and J is TRBJ1-1; D may be TRBD1 (5 bases). Germline assignment: CDR1 SEHNR and CDR2 FQNEAQ (reference sequence). This CDR3 region has 17 residues. Trimming stripped 1 base from V and 0 bases from J, with 15 bases between. CDR3 bases: TGTGCCAGCAGCTTAGGGTTGGCGGGGACCCTGAACACTGAAGCTTTCTTT. Translating it yields CASSLGLAGTLNTEAFF.

This chain links TRBV30 with TRBJ2-1; 11 bases line up with TRBD2. Germline V gene lookup returns CDR1 GTSNPN and CDR2 SVGIG (reference sequence). This CDR3 spans 15 amino acids. The junction had 7 bases not matched to a gene; V was cut back by 6 bases and J by 3 bases. CDR3 residues: CACRSGRAFYNEQFF. CDR3 in DNA: TGTGCCTGTCGTAGCGGGAGGGCCTTCTACAATGAGCAGTTCTTC. Complete variable domain (other parts from reference TRBV30 and TRBJ2-1): SQTIHQWPATLVQPVGSPLSLECTVEGTSNPNLYWYRQAAGRGLQLLFYSVGIGQISSEVPQNLSASRPQDRQFILSSKKLLLSDSGFYLCACRSGRAFYNEQFFGPGTRLTVL.

The chain employs TRBV28 and TRBJ1-2; 7 nucleotides line up with TRBD1. J lost 4 bases, V lost 6 bases, and 5 bases had no gene match. The CDR3 has 13 amino acids. Germline-derived CDR1 and CDR2 are MDHEN and SYDVKM. The CDR3 sequence: CASRQTGSYGYTF. CDR3 bases: TGTGCCAGCAGACAGACAGGGAGCTATGGCTACACCTTC.

The chain couples TRBV29-1 to TRBJ1-2, with 7 bases that match TRBD1. The CDR3 has 17 amino acids. V gave up 3 bases and J gave up 2 bases; unmatched junction bases: 15. Looked up from germline, CDR1 is SQVTM and CDR2 is ANQGSEA. CDR3 DNA: TGCAGCGTTGAGGCTAGCCGGGACAGAGACCGAAACTATGGCTACACCTTC. As protein: CSVEASRDRDRNYGYTF.

J is TRBJ1-3 and V is TRBV4-3; D uncertain. CDR3 length equals 16 residues. Trimming took 3 bases from V and 4 from J, leaving 16 bases between them. Germline values: CDR1 LGHNA, CDR2 YSLEER. The CDR3 DNA is TGCGCCAGCAGCCAGGATCTTAGGGAGTTCGGAAACACCATATATTTT. Its protein product is CASSQDLREFGNTIYF.

This clone appeared a single time. V is TRBV27 and J is TRBJ1-2; D gene uncertain. The CDR3 spans 12 residues. Germline CDR1 reads MNHEY; CDR2 reads SMNVEV (reference sequence). Trimming took 5 bases from V and 8 from J, leaving 12 bases between them. CDR3 in DNA: TGTGCCAGCAGTGAGGGAGGGAAAGGCTACACCTTC. Translation gives CASSEGGKGYTF.

This sequence joins TRBV5-6 and TRBJ2-3; D is unclear. V gave up 1 base and J gave up 2 bases, with 8 bases separating them. Germline V gene sequence: CDR1 SGHDT, CDR2 YYEEEE. This CDR3 region has 14 residues. CDR3 bases: TGTGCCAGCAGCTTGATCAGCGTCACAGATACGCAGTATTTT. As protein: CASSLISVTDTQYF. Complete variable domain (other parts from reference TRBV5-6 and TRBJ2-3): DAGVTQSPTHLIKTRGQQVTLRCSPKSGHDTVSWYQQALGQGPQFIFQYYEEEERQRGNFPDRFSGHQFPNYSSELNVNALLLGDSALYLCASSLISVTDTQYFGPGTRLTVL.

J is TRBJ2-3 and V is TRBV6-4, with 11 bases fitting TRBD2. The CDR3 length is 16 residues. The V and J ends lost 3 bases and 6 bases, in that order; junction bases with no gene match: 8. Germline V lookup: CDR1 MRHNA, CDR2 SNTAGT. Written as DNA, the CDR3 is TGTGCCAGCAGTGAAACCCTAGCGGGAGGAAGGGATACGCAGTATTTT. Amino acid sequence: CASSETLAGGRDTQYF.

V usage is TRBV6-5 and J usage is TRBJ2-7; tentatively, D is TRBD2 (5 bases). V was clipped by 3 bases and J by 1 base, with 16 bases between them. The length of the CDR3 is 16 residues. Germline assignment: CDR1 MNHEY and CDR2 SVGAGI. The CDR3 region has the DNA TGTGCCAGCAGTTATGGGGTCTGGTGGGAGTCCTACGAGCAGTACTTC. Its translation: CASSYGVWWESYEQYF.

The gene calls are TRBV28 and TRBJ1-3; no clear D gene. Per the germline V gene, CDR1 is MDHEN and CDR2 is SYDVKM. CDR3 length: 13 residues. With 2 bases removed from V and 4 bases from J, the gap between germline ends came to 6 bases. The CDR3 DNA reads as TGTGCCAGCAGTTTACGAGGGGGAAACACCATATATTTT. Protein: CASSLRGGNTIYF.

V usage is TRBV27 and J usage is TRBJ2-3, with TRBD2 matching over 9 bases. The germline CDR1 and CDR2 sequences are MNHEY and SMNVEV (reference sequence). The CDR3 runs 16 residues. V trimming: 2 bases; J trimming: 6 bases; junction bases outside the gene matches: 9. Here the CDR3 reads CASSLTGGAGGDTQYF. CDR3 DNA: TGTGCCAGCAGTTTAACGGGGGGCGCGGGGGGGGATACGCAGTATTTT.

The rearrangement joins TRBV29-1 to TRBJ2-1, with 9 positions matching TRBD1. V dropped 6 bases and J dropped 5; count of bases not matched to a gene: 11. The CDR3 has 15 amino acids. Germline CDR1 reads SQVTM; CDR2 reads ANQGSEA. The CDR3 bases are TGCAGCGTAGCAACCACAGGGGGCTCTAACAATGAGCAGTTCTTC. Encoded protein: CSVATTGGSNNEQFF.

This chain connects TRBV6-5 to TRBJ2-7, with TRBD1 matching 8 bases. The junction had 1 base not matched to a gene; V was cut back by 0 bases and J by 3 bases. In germline, CDR1 is MNHEY, CDR2 SVGAGI. This CDR3 spans 14 amino acids. CDR3 sequence (DNA): TGTGCCAGCAGTTACTCCGGGACAGGCTACGAGCAGTACTTC. Its protein product is CASSYSGTGYEQYF.

The chain combines TRBV4-2 with TRBJ2-1; D gene ambiguous. The germline CDR1 and CDR2 sequences are LGHNA and YNFKEQ. The CDR3 totals 14 residues. V was cut by 0 bases and J by 6 bases, with 9 bases left in between. For the CDR3, the DNA is TGTGCCAGCAGCCAAGAGAGTCTAGGCAATGAGCAGTTCTTC. This gives the protein CASSQESLGNEQFF.

A single count supports this clone. The J gene is TRBJ2-5, the V gene TRBV28, with D possibly TRBD2 on 6 matching bases. The V gene lost 4 bases and the J gene lost 5 bases, with 17 bases spanning the gap. There are 15 residues in the CDR3. From germline, CDR1 is MDHEN and CDR2 SYDVKM. CDR3 amino acids: CASSWGEESGETQYF. CDR3 DNA sequence: TGTGCCAGCAGTTGGGGGGAGGAATCAGGGGAGACCCAGTACTTC.

A word on this clone: The CDR3 end shows no conserved phenylalanine or tryptophan, and so a read error is likely. The chain has TRBV18 and TRBJ1-5; D might be TRBD1 (6 bases). Germline V lookup: CDR1 KGHSH, CDR2 LQKENI. V lost 3 bases and J lost 3, with 12 bases in between. The length of the CDR3 is 15 residues. CDR3 sequence (DNA): TGTGCCAGCTCACCTCCACCAGGGGCCAATCAGCCCCAGCATCTT. Its protein product is CASSPPPGANQPQHL.

The V and J genes are TRBV6-5 and TRBJ2-7; TRBD2 matches 8 bases. CDR1 MNHEY and CDR2 SVGAGI come from the germline V gene. This CDR3 has 14 amino acids. The V segment lost 2 bases and the J segment 5 bases; nucleotides outside the gene matches: 5. CDR3 DNA: TGTGCCAGCAGTTACACCGGGACTAGTCACGAGCAGTACTTC. Its protein product is CASSYTGTSHEQYF.

This clone showed up just a few times. The rearrangement uses TRBV9 and TRBJ1-5; 7 nucleotides match TRBD1. With 4 bases clipped from V and 5 bases from J, the junction kept 9 bases outside the gene matches. The CDR3 is made up of 15 amino acids. Germline V lookup: CDR1 SGDLS, CDR2 YYNGEE. The CDR3 DNA sequence: TGTGCCAGCAGCCAAACAGGGGAGGTCTATCAGCCCCAGCATTTT. Its protein is CASSQTGEVYQPQHF.

The rearrangement links TRBV30 to TRBJ1-2, with 8 bases fitting TRBD1. The trim removed 2 bases at V and 4 bases at J, leaving 0 bases unmatched. The germline CDR1 and CDR2 sequences are GTSNPN and SVGIG (reference sequence). This CDR3 comprises 12 residues. CDR3 sequence (DNA): TGTGCCTGGAGTCAGGGGGCCTATGGCTACACCTTC. This codes for CAWSQGAYGYTF.

The V gene is TRBV6-6, the J gene TRBJ1-2; D is uncertain. The CDR3 extends over 11 amino acids. Deletions cut 8 bases from V and 7 bases from J, with 11 bases between. CDR1 is MNHNY, CDR2 SVGAGI, per germline (reference sequence). CDR3 in amino acids: CASAERFGYTF. CDR3 coding DNA: TGTGCCAGCGCGGAGAGGTTTGGCTACACCTTC.

This clone has only a few counts. The V and J genes are TRBV7-2 and TRBJ2-2; weak D call: TRBD1 (5 bases). The germline gives CDR1 SGHTA, CDR2 FQGNSA. This CDR3 has 16 amino acids. The ends were cut back, 2 bases at V and 2 bases at J, with 12 bases in the middle. The CDR3 is CASSLFGGQNTGELFF. As DNA, the CDR3 is TGTGCCAGCAGCTTATTTGGTGGACAAAACACCGGGGAGCTGTTTTTT.